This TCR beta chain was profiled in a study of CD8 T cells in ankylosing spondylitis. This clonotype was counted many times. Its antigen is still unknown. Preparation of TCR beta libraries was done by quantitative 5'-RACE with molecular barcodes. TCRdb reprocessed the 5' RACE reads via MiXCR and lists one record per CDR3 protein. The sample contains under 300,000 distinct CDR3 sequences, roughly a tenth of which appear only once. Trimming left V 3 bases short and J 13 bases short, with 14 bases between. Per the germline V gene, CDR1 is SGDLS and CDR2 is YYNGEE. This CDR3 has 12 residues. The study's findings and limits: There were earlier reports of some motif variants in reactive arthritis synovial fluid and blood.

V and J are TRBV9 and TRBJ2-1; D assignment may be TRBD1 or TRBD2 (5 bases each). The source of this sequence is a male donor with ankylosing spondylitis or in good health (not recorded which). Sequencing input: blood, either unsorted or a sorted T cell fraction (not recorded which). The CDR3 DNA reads TGTGCCAGCAGCGCCGGGGCTGACGATCAGTTCTTC. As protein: CASSAGADDQFF.